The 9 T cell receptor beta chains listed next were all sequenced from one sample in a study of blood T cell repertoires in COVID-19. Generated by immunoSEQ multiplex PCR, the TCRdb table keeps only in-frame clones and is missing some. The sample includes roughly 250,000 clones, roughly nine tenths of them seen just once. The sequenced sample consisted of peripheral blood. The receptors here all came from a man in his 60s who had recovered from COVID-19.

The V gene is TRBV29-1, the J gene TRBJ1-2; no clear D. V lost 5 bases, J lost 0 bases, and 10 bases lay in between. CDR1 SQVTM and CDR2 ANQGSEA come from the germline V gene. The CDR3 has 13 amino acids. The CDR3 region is CSVTKAANYGYTF. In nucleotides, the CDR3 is TGCAGCGTTACTAAGGCAGCTAACTATGGCTACACCTTC.

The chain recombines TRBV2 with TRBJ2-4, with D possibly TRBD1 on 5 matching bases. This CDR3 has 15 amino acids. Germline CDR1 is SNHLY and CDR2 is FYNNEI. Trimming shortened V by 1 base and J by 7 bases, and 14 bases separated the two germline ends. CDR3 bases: TGTGCCAGCAGTGAAGTTTCAGGGAATAGGAACATTCAGTACTTC. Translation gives CASSEVSGNRNIQYF.

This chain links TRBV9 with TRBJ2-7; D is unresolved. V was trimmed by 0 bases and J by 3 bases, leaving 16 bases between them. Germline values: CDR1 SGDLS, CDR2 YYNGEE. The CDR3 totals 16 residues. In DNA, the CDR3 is TGTGCCAGCAGCGTAGGGCCCGACATAACTTTCTACGAGCAGTACTTC. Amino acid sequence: CASSVGPDITFYEQYF.

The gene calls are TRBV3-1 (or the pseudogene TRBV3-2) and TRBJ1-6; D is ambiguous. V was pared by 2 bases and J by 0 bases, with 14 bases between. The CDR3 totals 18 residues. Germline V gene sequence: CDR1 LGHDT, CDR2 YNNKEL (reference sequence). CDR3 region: CASSQFSGPSSYNSPLHF. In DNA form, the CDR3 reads TGTGCCAGCAGCCAATTTTCTGGGCCAAGCTCCTATAATTCACCCCTCCACTTT.

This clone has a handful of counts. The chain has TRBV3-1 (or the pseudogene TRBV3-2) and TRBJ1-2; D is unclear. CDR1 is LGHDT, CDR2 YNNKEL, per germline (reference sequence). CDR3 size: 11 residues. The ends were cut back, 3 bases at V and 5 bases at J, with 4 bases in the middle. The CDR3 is CASSQQYGYTF. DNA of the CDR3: TGTGCCAGCAGCCAGCAGTATGGCTACACCTTC.

The CDR3 coding sequence is TGTGCCACGCAACTCAGGGCCAAAGATTCACCCCTCCACTTT. Protein sequence: CATQLRAKDSPLHF. The chain has TRBV19 and TRBJ1-6; perhaps TRBD1 as D (5 bases). This CDR3 comprises 14 residues. V gave up 10 bases and J gave up 8 bases, with 18 bases separating them. The V gene's germline CDR1 is LNHDA and CDR2 SQIVND (reference sequence).

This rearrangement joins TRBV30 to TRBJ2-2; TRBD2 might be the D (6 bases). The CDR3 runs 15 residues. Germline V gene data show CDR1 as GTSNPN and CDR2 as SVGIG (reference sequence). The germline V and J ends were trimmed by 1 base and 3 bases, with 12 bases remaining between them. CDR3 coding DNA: TGTGCCTGGAGTGAAGGAGGGCCGGACACCGGGGAGCTGTTTTTT. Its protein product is CAWSEGGPDTGELFF.

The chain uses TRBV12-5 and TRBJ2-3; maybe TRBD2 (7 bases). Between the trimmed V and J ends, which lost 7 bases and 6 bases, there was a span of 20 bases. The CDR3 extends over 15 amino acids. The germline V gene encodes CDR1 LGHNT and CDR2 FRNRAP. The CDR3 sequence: CASVPRAGATDTQYF. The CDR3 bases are TGTGCTAGTGTCCCCCGGGCGGGGGCCACGGATACGCAGTATTTT.

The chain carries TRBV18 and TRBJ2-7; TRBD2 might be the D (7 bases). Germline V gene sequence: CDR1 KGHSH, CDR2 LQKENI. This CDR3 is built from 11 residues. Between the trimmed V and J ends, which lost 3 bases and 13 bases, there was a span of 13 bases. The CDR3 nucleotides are TGTGCCAGCTCACCGGGGGGGCCAAGCTACGTC. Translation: CASSPGGPSYV.